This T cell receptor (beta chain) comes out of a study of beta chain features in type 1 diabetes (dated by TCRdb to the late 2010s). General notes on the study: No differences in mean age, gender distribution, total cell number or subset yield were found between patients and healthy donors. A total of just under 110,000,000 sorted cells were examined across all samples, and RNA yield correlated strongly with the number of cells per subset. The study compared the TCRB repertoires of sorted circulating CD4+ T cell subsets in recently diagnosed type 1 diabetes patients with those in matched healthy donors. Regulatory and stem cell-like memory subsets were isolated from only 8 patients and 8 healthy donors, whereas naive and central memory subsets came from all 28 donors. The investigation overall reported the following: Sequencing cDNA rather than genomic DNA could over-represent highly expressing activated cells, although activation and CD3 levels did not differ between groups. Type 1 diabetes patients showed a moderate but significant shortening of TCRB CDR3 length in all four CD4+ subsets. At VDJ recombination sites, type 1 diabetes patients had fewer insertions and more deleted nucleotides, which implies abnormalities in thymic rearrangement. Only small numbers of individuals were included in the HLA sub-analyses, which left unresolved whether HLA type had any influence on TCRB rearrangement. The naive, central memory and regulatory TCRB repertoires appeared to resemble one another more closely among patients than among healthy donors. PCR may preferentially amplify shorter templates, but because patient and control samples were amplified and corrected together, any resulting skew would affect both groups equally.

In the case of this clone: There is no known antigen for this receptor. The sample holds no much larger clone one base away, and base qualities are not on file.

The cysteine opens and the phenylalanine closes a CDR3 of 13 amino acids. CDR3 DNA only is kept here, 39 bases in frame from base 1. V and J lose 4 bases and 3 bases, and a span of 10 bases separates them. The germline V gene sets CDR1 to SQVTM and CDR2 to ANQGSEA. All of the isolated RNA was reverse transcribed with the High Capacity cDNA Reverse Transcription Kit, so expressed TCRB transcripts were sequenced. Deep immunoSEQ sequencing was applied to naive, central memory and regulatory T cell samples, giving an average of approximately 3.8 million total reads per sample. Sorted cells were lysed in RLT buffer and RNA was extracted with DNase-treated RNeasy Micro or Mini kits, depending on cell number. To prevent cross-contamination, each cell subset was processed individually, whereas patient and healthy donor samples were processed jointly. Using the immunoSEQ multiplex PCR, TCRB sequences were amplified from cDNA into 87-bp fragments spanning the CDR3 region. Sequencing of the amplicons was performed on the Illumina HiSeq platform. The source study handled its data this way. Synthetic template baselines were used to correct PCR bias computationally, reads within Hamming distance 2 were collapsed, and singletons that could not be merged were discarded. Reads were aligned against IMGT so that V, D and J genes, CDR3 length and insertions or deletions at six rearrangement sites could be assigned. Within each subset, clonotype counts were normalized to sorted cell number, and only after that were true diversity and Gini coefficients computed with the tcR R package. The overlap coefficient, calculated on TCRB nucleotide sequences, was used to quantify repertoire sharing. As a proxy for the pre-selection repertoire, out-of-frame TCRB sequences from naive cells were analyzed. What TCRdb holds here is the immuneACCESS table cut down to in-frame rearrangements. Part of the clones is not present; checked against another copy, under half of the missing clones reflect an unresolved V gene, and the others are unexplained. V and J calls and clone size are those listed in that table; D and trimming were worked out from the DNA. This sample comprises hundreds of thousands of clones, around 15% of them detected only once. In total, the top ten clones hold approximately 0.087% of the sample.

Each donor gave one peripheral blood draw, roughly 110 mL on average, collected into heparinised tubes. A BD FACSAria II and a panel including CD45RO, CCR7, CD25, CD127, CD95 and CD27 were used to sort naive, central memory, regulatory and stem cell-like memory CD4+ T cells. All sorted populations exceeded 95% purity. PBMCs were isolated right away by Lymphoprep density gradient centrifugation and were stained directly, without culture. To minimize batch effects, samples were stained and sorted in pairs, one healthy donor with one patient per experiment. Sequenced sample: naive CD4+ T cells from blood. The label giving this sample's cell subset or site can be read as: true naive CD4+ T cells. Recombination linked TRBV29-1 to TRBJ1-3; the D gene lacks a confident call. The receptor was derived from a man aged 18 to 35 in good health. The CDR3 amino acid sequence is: CSVVRELGNTIYF. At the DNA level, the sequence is TGCAGCGTTGTAAGGGAGCTTGGAAACACCATATATTTT.